This T cell receptor (beta chain) was documented in a study of blood T cell repertoires in COVID-19. Two consecutive negative NP/OP PCR tests, clearance, or resolved symptoms defined Cohort 3 recovery. The CDR3 totals 14 residues. V lost 3 bases to trimming and J lost 4 bases, with 11 bases between them. CDR1 and CDR2 from the germline V gene are SGHDN and FVKESK. The data were produced by immunoSEQ multiplex PCR, yet TCRdb's version contains in-frame clones alone and is incomplete. The profile shows 150,000 to 200,000 clones, roughly 84% of them singletons. This sequence joins TRBV14 and TRBJ2-3; D may be TRBD1 (6 bases). Sequenced material: PBMCs or T cells enriched from blood (not recorded which). This TCR was sampled from a woman aged 55-69 years who had recovered from COVID-19. The CDR3 nucleotides are TGTGCCAGCAGCCAGTGGGGGCCCGCAGATACGCAGTATTTT. It codes for CASSQWGPADTQYF. The complete variable domain, with remaining parts taken from reference TRBV14 and TRBJ2-3, reads EAGVTQFPSHSVIEKGQTVTLRCDPISGHDNLYWYRRVMGKEIKFLLHFVKESKQDESGMPNNRFLAERTGGTYSTLKVQPAELEDSGVYFCASSQWGPADTQYFGPGTRLTVL.